This passage covers 32 T cell receptor beta chains from one sample sequenced in a study of blood T cells in healthy people across ages. A sample-barcoded 5' primer and a J-beta primer mix were used in a second PCR of roughly 7 to 11 cycles. One entry per CDR3 protein results from TCRdb running MiXCR on the 5' RACE reads. The sample contains hundreds of thousands of distinct CDR3 sequences, approximately 50% of which appear only once. The source material was blood. The receptors were sampled from a man aged 55 to 70 in good health.

The V and J genes are TRBV20-1 and TRBJ2-1; no definite D call. The CDR3 has 13 residues. The germline V gene encodes CDR1 DFQATT and CDR2 SNEGSKA (reference sequence). Trimming shortened V by 3 bases and J by 2 bases, and 8 bases separated the two germline ends. The DNA for the CDR3 is TGCAGTGCTAGCGCCCTGGCCTACAATGAGCAGTTCTTC. Translated: CSASALAYNEQFF.

This clonotype was detected only a few times. The chain carries TRBV9 and TRBJ2-7, with TRBD2 as a possible D gene (6 bases). Germline CDR1 SGDLS, CDR2 YYNGEE. V lost 0 bases to trimming and J lost 2 bases, with 9 bases between them. CDR3 size: 14 residues. The CDR3 DNA sequence: TGTGCCAGCAGCGTAGCCGGGGGACCCTACGAGCAGTACTTC. Translating gives CASSVAGGPYEQYF.

This chain connects TRBV7-2 to TRBJ2-7; D possibly corresponds to TRBD1 (6 bases). The CDR3 loop spans 15 amino acids. Germline CDR1 SGHTA, CDR2 FQGNSA. V lost 10 bases and J 3 bases, leaving 22 bases between the germline ends. CDR3 sequence: CANTRLQGQHYEQYV. CDR3 coding DNA: TGTGCCAACACTAGGCTCCAGGGACAACACTACGAGCAGTACGTC.

This clonotype was seen a handful of times. CDR3 protein: CSVARTGLGEQYF. The CDR3 DNA is TGCAGCGTTGCCAGGACAGGGCTGGGCGAGCAGTACTTC. The gene calls are TRBV29-1 and TRBJ2-7, with 8 bases aligning to TRBD1. V was clipped by 4 bases and J by 6 bases; unmatched bases: 8. The CDR3 is 13 amino acids. Germline lookup yields CDR1 SQVTM and CDR2 ANQGSEA.

Written as DNA, the CDR3 is TGCGCCAGCAGCCCGACAGGGGCGGGCAATGAGCAGTTCTTC. It is translated as CASSPTGAGNEQFF. This chain connects TRBV4-1 to TRBJ2-1; 8 bases fit TRBD1. This CDR3 is built from 14 residues. V trimming: 4 bases; J trimming: 6 bases; junction bases outside the gene matches: 5. Germline assignment: CDR1 MGHRA and CDR2 YSYEKL.

This clonotype was seen only once. The chain combines TRBV7-9 with TRBJ1-2; D not resolved. Trimming took off 4 bases at V and 11 bases at J, with 14 bases between the two ends. This CDR3 is 12 amino acids long. Germline V gene lookup returns CDR1 SEHNR and CDR2 FQNEAQ (reference sequence). As DNA, the CDR3 is TGTGCCAGCAGCTCAAATCCCCATCGGTACACCTTC. This translates into CASSSNPHRYTF.

This clonotype has a single count. The chain uses TRBV15 and TRBJ1-2; the D is unclear. Germline lookup yields CDR1 LNHNV and CDR2 YYDKDF (reference sequence). CDR3 size: 13 residues. V was trimmed by 1 base and J by 6 bases, leaving 9 bases between them. CDR3: CATSRGWLDGYTF. The CDR3 nucleotides read TGTGCCACCAGCAGAGGTTGGCTGGATGGCTACACCTTC.

In this sample, this clonotype turned up once. This rearrangement joins TRBV5-6 to TRBJ2-5, with D perhaps being TRBD1 or TRBD2 (6 bases each). Deletions cut 2 bases from V and 11 bases from J, with 16 bases between. Per the germline V gene, CDR1 is SGHDT and CDR2 is YYEEEE. This CDR3 contains 13 residues. DNA of the CDR3: TGTGCCAGCAGCTTTAGGCGGGAAGGGGGGCAGTACTTC. This gives the protein CASSFRREGGQYF.

This clonotype was seen more than once but under ten times. The chain carries TRBV25-1 and TRBJ2-7; D not certain. The CDR3 is made up of 13 amino acids. The germline gives CDR1 MGHDK, CDR2 SYGVNS. V was clipped by 2 bases and J by 4 bases, with 9 bases between them. The CDR3 DNA follows: TGTGCCAGCAGTGAAGAAGCCCGGTACGAGCAGTACTTC. It encodes CASSEEARYEQYF.

The gene calls are TRBV7-9 and TRBJ1-2, with D hard to call. The CDR3 extends over 15 amino acids. V lost 4 bases to trimming and J lost 0 bases, with 12 bases between them. Germline V gene lookup returns CDR1 SEHNR and CDR2 FQNEAQ (reference sequence). The CDR3 nucleotides are TGTGCCAGCAGCTCATCCAAGGCTGCTAACTATGGCTACACCTTC. This sequence encodes CASSSSKAANYGYTF.

This clonotype was seen more than once but under ten times. The chain carries TRBV2 and TRBJ2-7; no clear D gene. Deletions cut 2 bases from V and 3 bases from J, with 8 bases between. This CDR3 region has 13 residues. The germline CDR1 and CDR2 sequences are SNHLY and FYNNEI. CDR3 nucleotides: TGTGCCAGCAGTGAACCCAGTAACTACGAGCAGTACTTC. It translates to CASSEPSNYEQYF.

V gene TRBV20-1 combines with J gene TRBJ2-3, with 8 positions matching TRBD1. V shed 3 bases and J 6 bases; nucleotides not matched to a gene: 8. Germline values: CDR1 DFQATT, CDR2 SNEGSKA (reference sequence). The CDR3 loop spans 14 amino acids. The CDR3 DNA reads TGCAGTGCTAGTATCGGACAGGGAACGGATACGCAGTATTTT. It yields the protein CSASIGQGTDTQYF.

The chain uses TRBV20-1 and TRBJ1-1; no clear D. Germline CDR1 reads DFQATT; CDR2 reads SNEGSKA (reference sequence). Trimming removed 6 bases at V and 0 bases at J, with 11 bases between. The CDR3 length is 13 residues. This CDR3 reads CSARPTVNTEAFF. DNA of the CDR3: TGCAGTGCGAGACCCACAGTGAACACTGAAGCTTTCTTT.

The chain carries TRBV4-1 and TRBJ2-3, with D possibly matching TRBD2 (6 bases). Per germline, CDR1 MGHRA and CDR2 YSYEKL. V shed 4 bases and J shed 6 bases, with 29 bases lying between them. The CDR3 is 19 residues long. The CDR3 reads CASSRQGRDSHPSKDTQYF. The CDR3 DNA follows: TGCGCCAGCAGCCGTCAAGGTCGGGACTCTCACCCATCCAAGGATACGCAGTATTTT.

The chain joins TRBV2 to TRBJ2-7, with TRBD2 matching over 11 bases. The V gene's germline CDR1 is SNHLY and CDR2 FYNNEI. The V gene end was trimmed by 4 bases and the J gene end by 6 bases; junction bases not matched to a gene: 5. This CDR3 region has 14 residues. The CDR3 spells CASSVSGGALEQYF. The CDR3 nucleotides are TGTGCCAGCAGTGTTAGCGGGGGGGCCCTCGAGCAGTACTTC.

V and J are TRBV24-1 and TRBJ2-4; D uncertain. The length of the CDR3 is 12 residues. Germline CDR1 and CDR2: KGHDR and SFDVKD. Trimming stripped 3 bases from V and 5 bases from J, with 4 bases between. In nucleotides, the CDR3 is TGTGCCACCAGTGATCCCGAAAACATTCAGTACTTC. It is translated as CATSDPENIQYF.

This clonotype was seen repeatedly, ten times or more. The chain has TRBV6-2 or TRBV6-3 and TRBJ2-1, with D uncertain. The CDR3 has 14 amino acids. V shed 6 bases and J shed 7 bases, with 16 bases lying between them. Germline V lookup: CDR1 MNHEY, CDR2 SVGEGT. The CDR3 DNA sequence: TGTGCCAGCAGCCTCCCCCGCTATGATAATGAGCAGTTCTTC. Residues: CASSLPRYDNEQFF.

This chain connects TRBV27 to TRBJ1-6; D perhaps matches TRBD1 (5 bases). Germline CDR1 is MNHEY and CDR2 is SMNVEV (reference sequence). The CDR3 sequence is 16 residues long. V lost 4 bases and J 10 bases, leaving 20 bases between the germline ends. CDR3 protein: CASSSTSGGRRSPLHF. In DNA, the CDR3 is TGTGCCAGCAGTTCCACCTCGGGGGGGAGGCGATCACCCCTCCACTTT.

This clonotype was picked up a small number of times. The CDR3 region is CSAREGPGETQYF. The CDR3 DNA follows: TGCAGTGCTAGGGAGGGGCCCGGGGAGACCCAGTACTTC. The V gene is TRBV20-1, the J gene TRBJ2-5; D possibly corresponds to TRBD2 (6 bases). Trimming shortened V by 3 bases and J by 5 bases, and 13 bases separated the two germline ends. This CDR3 contains 13 residues. Germline V gene lookup returns CDR1 DFQATT and CDR2 SNEGSKA (reference sequence).

The chain couples TRBV10-1 to TRBJ2-6; 9 bases align to TRBD1. The V and J ends lost 3 bases and 2 bases, in that order; junction bases with no gene match: 8. CDR1 WNHNN and CDR2 SYGVQD come from the germline V gene (reference sequence). CDR3 length equals 18 residues. Here the CDR3 reads CASSDPGTGIPGANVLTF. CDR3 in DNA: TGCGCCAGCAGTGACCCCGGGACAGGGATTCCTGGGGCCAACGTCCTGACTTTC.

Turning to this clonotype: One end of the junction fails to match germline, which may point to a read error. The J gene is TRBJ2-1, the V gene TRBV4-1; possible D gene TRBD2, 7 bases. This CDR3 region has 13 residues. In germline, CDR1 is MGHRA, CDR2 YSYEKL. The CDR3 region has the DNA TGCGTCAGCAGGCCGGCGGGGGCAGATGAGCAGTTCTTC. Translating gives CVSRPAGADEQFF.

This clonotype has just one count. The V call is TRBV12-3 or TRBV12-4, the J call TRBJ2-3; D gene uncertain. The CDR3 loop spans 16 amino acids. Trimming pared 5 bases from V and 6 bases from J, leaving 21 bases between. Here the CDR3 reads CASSPPRALTADTQYF. The CDR3 coding sequence is TGTGCCAGCAGTCCACCCCGGGCCCTTACCGCGGATACGCAGTATTTT.

This clonotype was recorded a few times. This chain joins TRBV6-2 or TRBV6-3 and TRBJ2-5; tentatively, D is TRBD1 (5 bases). V was cut by 3 bases and J by 4 bases, with 15 bases left in between. Germline CDR1 is MNHEY and CDR2 is SVGEGT. CDR3 length: 15 amino acids. Here the CDR3 DNA reads TGTGCCAGCAGTTATGGTGGGCAGGGTGGAGAGACCCAGTACTTC. Translation: CASSYGGQGGETQYF.

Here the CDR3 reads CASSGQGFDNEQFF. Here the CDR3 DNA reads TGTGCCAGCAGCGGACAGGGATTTGACAATGAGCAGTTCTTC. The chain recombines TRBV2 with TRBJ2-1, with TRBD1 matching 8 bases. CDR1 is SNHLY, CDR2 FYNNEI, per germline. This CDR3 has 14 amino acids. The V segment lost 6 bases and the J segment 5 bases; nucleotides outside the gene matches: 6.

J is TRBJ2-1 and V is TRBV6-1; 10 bases agree with TRBD1. V shed 6 bases, J shed 6 bases, and the junction held 2 bases outside the gene matches. CDR1 MNHNS and CDR2 SASEGT come from the germline V gene. This CDR3 region has 13 residues. The CDR3 here is CASRWTGGNEQFF. The CDR3 nucleotides are TGTGCCAGCAGGTGGACAGGGGGCAATGAGCAGTTCTTC.

The J gene is TRBJ2-5, the V gene TRBV9, with D perhaps matching TRBD1 or TRBD2 (5 bases each). This CDR3 has 15 amino acids. The V gene's germline CDR1 is SGDLS and CDR2 YYNGEE. Trimming removed 1 base at V and 1 base at J, with 11 bases between. CDR3 amino acids: CASSVSGLPQETQYF. The CDR3, as DNA: TGTGCCAGCAGCGTATCGGGGCTTCCCCAAGAGACCCAGTACTTC. Supplemented by reference TRBV9 and TRBJ2-5, the full variable domain reads DSGVTQTPKHLITATGQRVTLRCSPRSGDLSVYWYQQSLDQGLQFLIQYYNGEERAKGNILERFSAQQFPDLHSELNLSSLELGDSALYFCASSVSGLPQETQYFGPGTRLLVL.

CDR3 region: CASSPLTGAGAEAFF. Written as DNA, the CDR3 is TGTGCCAGCAGCCCTCTGACAGGGGCCGGCGCTGAAGCTTTCTTT. The chain carries TRBV7-8 and TRBJ1-1, with 8 nucleotides matching TRBD1. CDR1 and CDR2 (germline): SGHVS, FQNEAQ. CDR3 length: 15 residues. The trim removed 5 bases at V and 6 bases at J, leaving 11 bases unmatched. Complete variable domain (other parts from reference TRBV7-8 and TRBJ1-1): GAGVSQSPRYKVAKRGQDVALRCDPISGHVSLFWYQQALGQGPEFLTYFQNEAQLDKSGLPSDRFFAERPEGSVSTLKIQRTQQEDSAVYLCASSPLTGAGAEAFFGQGTRLTVV.

V and J are TRBV7-9 and TRBJ1-2; D is unresolved. Trimming took off 5 bases at V and 4 bases at J, with 14 bases between the two ends. The length of the CDR3 is 14 residues. Germline assignment: CDR1 SEHNR and CDR2 FQNEAQ (reference sequence). The DNA for the CDR3 is TGTGCCAGCAGCCAAGCCGGATCCCCCTATGGCTACACCTTC. It translates to CASSQAGSPYGYTF.

The V gene is TRBV20-1, the J gene TRBJ2-5; TRBD1 might be the D (6 bases). The CDR3 spans 13 residues. Germline loops: CDR1 DFQATT, CDR2 SNEGSKA (reference sequence). Trimming took 0 bases from V and 4 from J, leaving 9 bases between them. Written as DNA, the CDR3 is TGCAGTGCTAGAGATTACAGGGTAGAGACCCAGTACTTC. Translated, it gives CSARDYRVETQYF.

This chain connects TRBV24-1 to TRBJ2-3, with 10 bases aligning to TRBD1. CDR1 is KGHDR, CDR2 SFDVKD, per germline. The V and J ends lost 3 bases and 1 base, in that order; junction bases with no gene match: 9. The CDR3 is 18 residues long. CDR3 region: CATSDPGQGWVGTDTQYF. CDR3 in DNA: TGTGCCACCAGTGATCCGGGACAGGGGTGGGTCGGCACAGATACGCAGTATTTT.

This clonotype ranks as medium-sized. The chain has TRBV11-2 and TRBJ2-4; the D gene is possibly TRBD2 (6 bases). Germline CDR1 and CDR2: SGHAT and FQNNGV. The CDR3 extends over 14 amino acids. Trimming stripped 5 bases from V and 9 bases from J, with 17 bases between. For the CDR3, the DNA is TGTGCCAGCAGCCCCGGGGATGCGGGGACCATTCAGTACTTC. It translates to CASSPGDAGTIQYF.

The chain employs TRBV20-1 and TRBJ2-2, with 7 bases identical to TRBD2. From germline, CDR1 is DFQATT and CDR2 SNEGSKA (reference sequence). The CDR3 extends over 17 amino acids. V trimming: 0 bases; J trimming: 4 bases; junction bases outside the gene matches: 11. The CDR3 spells CSARDRARASGTGELFF. In nucleotides, the CDR3 is TGCAGTGCTAGAGATAGGGCGCGGGCTAGCGGCACCGGGGAGCTGTTTTTT.